This T cell receptor (beta chain) was profiled in a study of T cell changes during pregnancy in multiple sclerosis. Per the germline V gene, CDR1 is LNHDA and CDR2 is SQIVND (reference sequence). Trimming took 2 bases from V and 6 from J; bases not matched to a gene: 12. This CDR3 contains 16 residues. Measured with immunoSEQ multiplex PCR; TCRdb has only the in-frame clones, and not every one. The repertoire consists of tens of thousands of clones, with about 92% occurring once and the leading ten covering less than 0.45%. The input for sequencing was CD4+ T cells from peripheral blood mononuclear cells, taken in the second trimester of pregnancy. The chain links TRBV19 to TRBJ2-7; 8 bases are a match to TRBD2. This TCR came from a female donor in good health, enrolled as a control in a pregnancy study. DNA of the CDR3: TGTGCCAGTAGTATATCGGCGGGGGGAAGCGCCCGCGAGCAGTACTTC. It translates to CASSISAGGSAREQYF. Full variable domain (missing parts from reference TRBV19 and TRBJ2-7): DGGITQSPKYLFRKEGQNVTLSCEQNLNHDAMYWYRQDPGQGLRLIYYSQIVNDFQKGDIAEGYSVSREKKESFPLTVTSAQKNPTAFYLCASSISAGGSAREQYFGPGTRLTVT.